This TCR beta chain was recovered during a study of blood T cell repertoires in COVID-19. Sequencing used immunoSEQ multiplex PCR; TCRdb keeps in-frame clones, though not all of them. The data show 90,000 or so clones, around 89% seen once. Germline loops: CDR1 MGHRA, CDR2 YSYEKL. The CDR3 is made up of 14 amino acids. Trimming took off 0 bases at V and 5 bases at J, with 10 bases between the two ends. The chain combines TRBV4-1 with TRBJ1-2; tentatively, D is TRBD1 (6 bases). The sample comprised peripheral blood. This TCR came from a man in his sixties with acute or convalescent COVID-19. The DNA of the CDR3 is TGCGCCAGCAGCCAAGAAACAGGGCGTTATGGCTACACCTTC. It codes for CASSQETGRYGYTF.